The subject of this entry is one T cell receptor (beta chain). The antigen remains undetermined. This entry comes from a study of cytomegalovirus exposure and HLA in healthy donors. General observations from the study: Most TCR sequences proved rare, with some public TCRs found in many donors.

PCR was performed using 60 Vbeta and 13 Jbeta primers. The assay was immunoSEQ multiplex PCR, and TCRdb's table has in-frame clones only and misses some. The profile shows approximately 79,000 clones, more than 60% of them singletons. This sequence originates from a boy younger than 18 in good health and CMV-seronegative. Sequencing was done on a sample of PBMCs.

CDR3 in DNA: TGTGCCAGCAGCGTTCAGGGGGCGGACACTGAAGCTTTCTTT. This translates into CASSVQGADTEAFF. V and J are TRBV9 and TRBJ1-1, with 8 bases fitting TRBD1. Trimming at V came to 2 bases and at J to 3 bases, leaving 3 bases not matched to a gene. Germline CDR1 is SGDLS and CDR2 is YYNGEE. This CDR3 comprises 14 residues.